The T cell receptor (beta chain) under discussion was sequenced for a study of shared clonotypes between healthy human individuals (dated by TCRdb to 2019 to 2021). Turning to the overall study: The cohort included a few men and a couple of women between 18 and 49 years of age. Each donor's leukapheresis produced roughly between roughly 0.85 and 10 billion PBMCs. To estimate repertoire size and how much clonotype sharing occurs between individuals, the study deeply sequenced the blood TCR repertoires of roughly 5 healthy adults. For each donor, CD4 naive and CD4 memory were each run on three plates, CD8 naive on two plates, and CD8 memory on one plate. To increase sequencing depth and limit assay-specific biases, TCR repertoire library preparation and sequencing were carried out by different laboratories using diverse techniques.

Here is what the overall study found, with its caveats: Larger estimated clonotype richness was generally found for naive subsets than for memory subsets. Across four donors, about 5.2% of naive CD4, around 3.5% of naive CD8, under 2.5% of memory CD4, and 0.3% to 0.45% of memory CD8 clonotypes were shared. Compared with non-shared clonotypes, the clonotypes found in all four sorted-subset donors had higher generation probabilities. Sampling was restricted to blood, and TCR repertoires in tissues likely differ from the TCR repertoires found in blood. Based on pairwise subsampling, the degree of clonotype sharing among donors was expected to be affected by sequencing depth. The small number of donors limited the genetic and exposure-history diversity represented. Rarefaction of sorted-subset datasets indicated incomplete sequencing despite the large sequencing depth.

The donors were healthy, HIV-negative adults with no recently reported acute infections or vaccinations. Every donor was a Caucasian adult residing in Nashville, Tennessee, USA. Magnetic negative selection was used to enrich CD4+ T cells, after which naive cells were positively selected on CD45RA and the negative fraction became the memory subset. Blood was collected by leukapheresis, and PBMCs were isolated by Ficoll-Histopaque density gradient centrifugation and then cryopreserved in liquid nitrogen vapor phase. Purity and quantity of every magnetically sorted T cell population were checked by analytical flow cytometry. From each sorted fraction, genomic DNA was isolated and quantified by UV absorbance on a Nanodrop 2000c. Ends trimmed: V by 4 bases, J by 4 bases; bases unmatched to a gene: 7. The germline V gene encodes CDR1 SGHRS and CDR2 YFSETQ. The CDR3 sequence holds 14 residues, the cysteine and phenylalanine included. Of all the DNA, just the CDR3 is kept, 42 bases in frame from base 1.

Using the deep immunoSEQ assay, multiplex PCR amplified TCR CDR3 regions from genomic DNA. Extracted genomic DNA from each cell subset was spread evenly across all wells of several immunoSEQ 96-well plates, with each plate serving as a replicate. Each replicate PCR for sorted subsets received around 210 ng genomic DNA, equal to 28,000 or so T cell genomes. Purified libraries were measured with a Qubit 3.0 fluorometer, size-checked on a Bioanalyzer 2100, and measured again with the KAPA Library Quantification kit. A separate single-read 150-cycle Illumina NextSeq 550 flow cell was used to sequence each immunoSEQ 96-well plate. The source study handled its data this way. Because only junctional sequences without quality scores were contained in the immunoSEQ output, filtering matching that applied to full-length reads could not be performed. Sequences were annotated with PyIR, a Python wrapper for IgBLAST v1.9, using IMGT germline references to assign V/J genes and CDR3. Any read was removed if the V/J assignment was weak (E-value above 1e-6), the CDR3 was missing, or the read contained stop codons, out-of-frame junctions, or ambiguous translated residues. V3J clonotypes were defined as sequences sharing the same inferred V gene, J gene, and CDR3 amino acid sequence. Percentage overlap between repertoires was computed as shared unique clonotypes divided by the size of the smaller repertoire. RTK rarefaction, the Chao1 estimator, and Recon v2.1 estimates of unobserved clonotypes were used to assess repertoire richness. Generation probabilities for all TCRbeta clonotypes obtained by the gDNA method from a handful of donors were computed using OLGA. TCRdb took over this immuneACCESS table, retaining in-frame rearrangements with V and J assigned. Such tables are incomplete; in checked studies, under half of the missing clones stem from an unresolved V gene, and the remainder is unexplained. V, J and clone size reflect that table, while D and trimming were determined from the DNA. The sample table lists about 770,000 clones, roughly two thirds of them with a count of one. The ten largest account for more than 1.5% of the sample.

This clone was counted between two and nine times. The antigen this receptor binds is unknown. No clone much larger than this one lies a single base away; base qualities are absent. The same CDR3 is also encoded by other DNA sequences in this sample. The sequence derives from a woman between 25 and 40 years old in good health. The V and J segments used are TRBV5-1 and TRBJ2-7; TRBD1 matches 8 bases in the middle. Sequenced input: memory CD4+ T cells sorted from blood. According to the study, the label for this sample's cell subset or site signals: CD45RA-negative fraction. The CDR3 sequence is CASSLGQVSYEQYF. DNA sequence: TGCGCCAGCAGCCTGGGACAGGTCTCGTACGAGCAGTACTTC.